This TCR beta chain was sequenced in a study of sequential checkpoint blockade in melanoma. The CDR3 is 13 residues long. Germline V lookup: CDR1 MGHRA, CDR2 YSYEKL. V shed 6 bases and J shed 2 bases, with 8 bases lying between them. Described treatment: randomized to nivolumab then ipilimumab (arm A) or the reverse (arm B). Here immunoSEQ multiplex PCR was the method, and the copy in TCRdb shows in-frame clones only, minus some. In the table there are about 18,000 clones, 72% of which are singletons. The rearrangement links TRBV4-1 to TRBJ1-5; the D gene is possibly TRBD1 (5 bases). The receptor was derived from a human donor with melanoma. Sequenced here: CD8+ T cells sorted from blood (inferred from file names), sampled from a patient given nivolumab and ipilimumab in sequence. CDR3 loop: CASRGLGNQPQHF. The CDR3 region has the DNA TGCGCCAGCAGGGGACTGGGCAATCAGCCCCAGCATTTT.